This TCR beta chain appears in the sequencing data of a study of identical twins. This CDR3 comprises 12 residues. Trimming took off 4 bases at V and 10 bases at J, with 8 bases between the two ends. Comments on this clonotype: Its antigen is unknown.

Template switching created a universal primer site, and the cDNA included unique molecular identifiers. TCRdb re-analysed the 5' RACE reads in MiXCR, keeping a single row per CDR3 protein. Among 1.5 million to 2 million distinct CDR3 sequences listed, under 35% were seen once. The study's findings and limits: Twins shared beta out-of-frame sequences in excess, but this excess was weaker. The authors noted that invariant MAIT and iNKT cells could partly confound zero-insertion analyses. While abundant cord blood beta clonotypes carried fewer insertions, memory repertoires showed no such pattern.

The sequenced sample consisted of cord blood. The genes are TRBV12-3 or TRBV12-4 and TRBJ1-6; D unclear. This clonotype was sampled from a newborn girl in good health. The CDR3 DNA reads TGTGCCAGCAGTTCCCCCATGTCACCCCTCCACTTT. This encodes CASSSPMSPLHF.